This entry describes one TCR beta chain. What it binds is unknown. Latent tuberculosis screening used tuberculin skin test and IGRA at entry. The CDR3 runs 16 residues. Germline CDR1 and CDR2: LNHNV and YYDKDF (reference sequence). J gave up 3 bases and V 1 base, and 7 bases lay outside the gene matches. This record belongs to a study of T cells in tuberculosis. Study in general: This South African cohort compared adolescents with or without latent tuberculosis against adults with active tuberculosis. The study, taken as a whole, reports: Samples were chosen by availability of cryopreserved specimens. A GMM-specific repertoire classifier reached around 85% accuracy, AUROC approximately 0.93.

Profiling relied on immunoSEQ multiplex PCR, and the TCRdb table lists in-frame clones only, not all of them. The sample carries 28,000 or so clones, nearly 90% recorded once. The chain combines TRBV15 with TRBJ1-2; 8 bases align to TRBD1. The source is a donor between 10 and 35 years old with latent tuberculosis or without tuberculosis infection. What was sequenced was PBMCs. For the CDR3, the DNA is TGTGCCACCAGCAGAGGGGGCGAGGACAGGGACTATGGCTACACCTTC. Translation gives CATSRGGEDRDYGYTF.